Detailed here is one T cell receptor (beta chain). The antigen is undetermined. The PCR ran on 60 Vbeta and 13 Jbeta primers. The method was immunoSEQ multiplex PCR; TCRdb's version includes in-frame clones alone and lacks a portion of them. The data show more than 80,000 clones, 70% to 80% seen once. This entry comes from a study of cytomegalovirus exposure and HLA in healthy donors. Broader study findings: Accurate predictions that matched the HLA-A and HLA-B alleles of most subjects were reportedly made from TCR beta sequences. A previous analysis found most TCR beta V segments productive roughly 87% or roughly 30% of the time.

CDR1 is SEHNR and CDR2 is FQNEAQ in the germline V gene (reference sequence). This CDR3 contains 16 residues. V was cut by 5 bases and J by 0 bases, with 13 bases left in between. The source material was PBMCs. The chain has TRBV7-9 and TRBJ2-2; D call uncertain. This clonotype was sampled from a man in his fifties or sixties in good health and CMV-seronegative. As DNA, the CDR3 is TGTGCCAGCAGCCCATACAGAGCCGCGAACACCGGGGAGCTGTTTTTT. Amino acids: CASSPYRAANTGELFF.